These T cell receptor beta chains were read from a single sample in a study of cytomegalovirus exposure and HLA in healthy donors. Produced via immunoSEQ multiplex PCR; TCRdb's table is partial and in-frame only. Among 200,000 to 250,000 clones listed, about 80% were seen once. The sample comprised PBMCs. The receptors originated from a girl aged 10 to 17 in good health and CMV-seronegative. CDR3s include the opening cysteine and the closing phenylalanine or tryptophan. Each record gives: V gene, clone size, D gene, J gene, CDR3 DNA, CDR3 protein. The D gene is left open where the match is weak. Clone size is shown for a subset of rows, as once, few, many or a class of expanded clone.

TRBV5-8	-	TRBD2	TRBJ2-5	TGTGCCAGCAGCTTGGGTTCTAGCGGGGTTACGGGAGAGACCCAGTACTTC	CASSLGSSGVTGETQYF
TRBV28	-	-	TRBJ1-1	TGTGCCAGCATCCCTCAGGCAGTTGACACTGAAGCTTTCTTT	CASIPQAVDTEAFF
TRBV19	-	TRBD1	TRBJ2-7	TGTGCCAGTAGAAGTGGGACAGGGTCCTACGAGCAGTACTTC	CASRSGTGSYEQYF
TRBV4-1	-	-	TRBJ2-2	TGCGCCAGCAGCCAAGCCGGGACTCCGAACACCGGGGAGCTGTTTTTT	CASSQAGTPNTGELFF
TRBV5-4	once	TRBD2	TRBJ2-3	TGTGCCAGCAAGTTTGGCGGGAGAAGCACAGATACGCAGTATTTT	CASKFGGRSTDTQYF
TRBV2	-	-	TRBJ2-3	TGTGCCAGCAGGGTTCCGGCGGATCCGATCACTAGCACAGATACGCAGTATTTT	CASRVPADPITSTDTQYF
TRBV6-1	-	TRBD1	TRBJ2-3	TGTGCCAGCAGTGGATCCGACAGGGCCTCTTGGGGCACAGATACGCAGTATTTT	CASSGSDRASWGTDTQYF
TRBV5-6	-	TRBD2	TRBJ2-3	TGTGCCAGCAGCCCCGCGGGACTAGCGGGGCTTCAGGATACGCAGTATTTT	CASSPAGLAGLQDTQYF
TRBV18	-	TRBD1	TRBJ2-4	TGTGCCAGCTCACCACTGGGACAGGGAAGCGACATTCAGTACTTC	CASSPLGQGSDIQYF
TRBV2	few	-	TRBJ1-5	TGTGCCAGCAGTCAACAGGGTGTTCAGCCCCAGCATTTT	CASSQQGVQPQHF